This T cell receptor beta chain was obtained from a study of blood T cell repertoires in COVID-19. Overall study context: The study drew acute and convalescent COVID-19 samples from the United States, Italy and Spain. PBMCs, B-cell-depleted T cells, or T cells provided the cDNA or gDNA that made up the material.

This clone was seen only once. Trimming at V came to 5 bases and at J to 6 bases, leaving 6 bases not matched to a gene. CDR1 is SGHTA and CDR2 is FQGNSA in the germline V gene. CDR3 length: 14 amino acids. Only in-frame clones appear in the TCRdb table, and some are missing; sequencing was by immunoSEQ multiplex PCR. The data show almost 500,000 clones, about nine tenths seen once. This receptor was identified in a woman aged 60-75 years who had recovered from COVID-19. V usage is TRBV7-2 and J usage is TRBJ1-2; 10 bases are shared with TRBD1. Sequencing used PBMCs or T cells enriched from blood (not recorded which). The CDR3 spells CASSLRQGANGYTF. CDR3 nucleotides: TGTGCCAGCAGCCTAAGACAGGGGGCTAATGGCTACACCTTC.